Listed here are 18 T cell receptor beta chains from one sample, sequenced in a study of chemoradiotherapy in HPV16-positive cancers. TCRdb keeps only in-frame clones here, not all; method: immunoSEQ multiplex PCR. The sample carries over 7,000 clones, roughly nine tenths recorded once. The specimen was collected from a patient who underwent chemoradiotherapy. The source of these receptors is a human donor with HPV-associated anogenital cancer.

The V and J genes are TRBV6-5 and TRBJ2-5, with D possibly TRBD2 on 6 matching bases. V lost 2 bases and J 2 bases, leaving 12 bases between the germline ends. CDR3 length: 15 amino acids. The germline V gene encodes CDR1 MNHEY and CDR2 SVGAGI. CDR3 region: CASSYGGTPQETQYF. CDR3 nucleotides: TGTGCCAGCAGTTACGGGGGGACCCCTCAAGAGACCCAGTACTTC.

The rearrangement joins TRBV6-5 to TRBJ1-4; D gene unclear. Between the trimmed V and J ends, which lost 5 bases and 14 bases, there was a span of 21 bases. There are 14 residues in the CDR3. Germline values: CDR1 MNHEY, CDR2 SVGAGI. The CDR3 DNA sequence: TGTGCCAGCAGTCTCCAGGACGCGTCGGACCACCTGTTTTTT. It is translated as CASSLQDASDHLFF.

Only a few counts were recorded for this clone. The chain carries TRBV11-1 and TRBJ2-5, with 8 bases fitting TRBD2. The CDR3 totals 15 residues. Looked up from germline, CDR1 is SGHAT and CDR2 is FQDESV (reference sequence). V trimming: 3 bases; J trimming: 0 bases; junction bases outside the gene matches: 3. CDR3 in amino acids: CASSFSGVNQETQYF. The DNA for the CDR3 is TGTGCCAGCAGCTTTAGCGGGGTGAACCAAGAGACCCAGTACTTC.

The rearrangement joins TRBV5-6 to TRBJ1-6; maybe TRBD1 (5 bases). V dropped 0 bases and J dropped 7 bases, with 14 bases sitting between them. The CDR3 loop spans 16 amino acids. Germline V gene lookup returns CDR1 SGHDT and CDR2 YYEEEE. CDR3 in amino acids: CASSLGAGQGNSPLHF. CDR3 DNA sequence: TGTGCCAGCAGCTTGGGGGCCGGGCAGGGAAATTCACCCCTCCACTTT.

This clone was picked up a small number of times. The rearrangement links TRBV6-4 to TRBJ2-3, with D perhaps matching TRBD2 (5 bases). CDR1 and CDR2 from the germline V gene are MRHNA and SNTAGT. V lost 0 bases to trimming and J lost 4 bases, with 11 bases between them. The CDR3 runs to 15 residues. This CDR3 is CASSDSIGSADTQYF. The CDR3 coding sequence is TGTGCCAGCAGTGACTCGATAGGGAGCGCAGATACGCAGTATTTT.

This clone has a single count. This sequence joins TRBV9 and TRBJ2-2; possibly TRBD2 for D (7 bases). The CDR3 consists of 15 residues. V was clipped by 5 bases and J by 0 bases, with 11 bases between them. Germline V CDR1 and CDR2: SGDLS, YYNGEE. The CDR3 sequence: CASRGGVANTGELFF. As DNA, the CDR3 is TGTGCCAGCAGAGGGGGGGTAGCGAACACCGGGGAGCTGTTTTTT.

The gene calls are TRBV7-9 and TRBJ2-1; D remains unclear. The length of the CDR3 is 15 residues. Per germline, CDR1 SEHNR and CDR2 FQNEAQ (reference sequence). V lost 0 bases to trimming and J lost 0 bases, with 6 bases between them. The CDR3, as DNA: TGTGCCAGCAGCTTAGCGGGGAACTCCTACAATGAGCAGTTCTTC. This gives the protein CASSLAGNSYNEQFF.

The chain employs TRBV25-1 and TRBJ2-1, with 7 bases fitting TRBD2. The germline V gene encodes CDR1 MGHDK and CDR2 SYGVNS. The CDR3 contains 15 residues. The V gene end was trimmed by 1 base and the J gene end by 7 bases; junction bases not matched to a gene: 7. The CDR3 DNA reads as TGTGCCAGCAGTGAATCCTCCGGGGGGAGAAATGAGCAGTTCTTC. It codes for CASSESSGGRNEQFF.

V gene TRBV4-1 combines with J gene TRBJ2-7; tentatively, D is TRBD1 or TRBD2 (5 bases each). V was clipped by 0 bases and J by 7 bases, with 7 bases between them. Germline CDR1 reads MGHRA; CDR2 reads YSYEKL. The CDR3 has 12 amino acids. CDR3 amino acids: CASSQEGEEQYF. In nucleotides, the CDR3 is TGCGCCAGCAGCCAAGAGGGGGAGGAGCAGTACTTC.

This clone was counted between two and nine times. V and J are TRBV5-1 and TRBJ1-5; tentatively, D is TRBD1 (5 bases). V was shortened by 0 bases and J by 6 bases, with 7 bases between the two germline ends. The CDR3 totals 13 residues. CDR1 and CDR2 from the germline V gene are SGHRS and YFSETQ. The CDR3 spells CASSLEGPQPQHF. The CDR3 nucleotides read TGCGCCAGCAGCTTGGAGGGGCCTCAGCCCCAGCATTTT.

The V and J genes are TRBV10-3 and TRBJ1-4; TRBD1 might be the D (5 bases). Germline V gene data show CDR1 as ENHRY and CDR2 as SYGVKD. The CDR3 covers 13 residues. Trimming removed 11 bases at V and 3 bases at J, with 13 bases between. CDR3 sequence reads: CASGAGSNEKLFF. The CDR3 bases are TGTGCCTCCGGGGCAGGGTCTAATGAAAAACTGTTTTTT.

The CDR3 spells CASSYAGAGNNYGYTF. CDR3 coding DNA: TGTGCCAGCAGTTACGCAGGGGCCGGTAATAACTATGGCTACACCTTC. The genes are TRBV6-5 and TRBJ1-2; TRBD1 is a possible D gene (6 bases). This CDR3 spans 16 amino acids. Trimming took off 2 bases at V and 1 base at J, with 14 bases between the two ends. Germline loops: CDR1 MNHEY, CDR2 SVGAGI.

This clone was detected only once. The V gene is TRBV9, the J gene TRBJ2-3; D possibly corresponds to TRBD1 (6 bases). The length of the CDR3 is 15 residues. Trimming removed 0 bases at V and 5 bases at J, with 13 bases between. Germline V CDR1 and CDR2: SGDLS, YYNGEE. This CDR3 reads CASSVATGQGDTQYF. The CDR3 nucleotides read TGTGCCAGCAGCGTAGCCACAGGGCAAGGAGATACGCAGTATTTT.

The rearrangement uses TRBV4-1 and TRBJ2-7; D assignment may be TRBD1 or TRBD2 (5 bases each). The CDR3 is 17 amino acids. CDR1 and CDR2 from the germline V gene are MGHRA and YSYEKL. V was cut by 0 bases and J by 2 bases, with 17 bases left in between. CDR3 sequence (DNA): TGCGCCAGCAGCCAAGACCCCGGCCCGGGACCAGCCTACGAGCAGTACTTC. It specifies CASSQDPGPGPAYEQYF.

The chain joins TRBV10-3 to TRBJ2-2; tentative D call: TRBD1 (6 bases). The V gene lost 7 bases and the J gene lost 4 bases, with 13 bases spanning the gap. The CDR3 has 14 amino acids. Per the germline V gene, CDR1 is ENHRY and CDR2 is SYGVKD. CDR3 sequence (DNA): TGTGCCATCACTGACCAGGGGTCCACCGGGGAGCTGTTTTTT. Residues: CAITDQGSTGELFF.

This clone has a handful of counts. V gene TRBV14 combines with J gene TRBJ1-4; TRBD1 agrees at 8 bases. The germline V gene encodes CDR1 SGHDN and CDR2 FVKESK. The CDR3 runs 15 residues. The J segment lost 10 bases and the V segment lost 0 bases, leaving 7 bases of the junction unmatched. CDR3 DNA sequence: TGTGCCAGCAGCCAAGAAGGCAGGGGGCAAGGAAAACTGTTTTTT. Protein product: CASSQEGRGQGKLFF.

The chain recombines TRBV5-6 with TRBJ1-5, with D possibly being TRBD1 (6 bases). Germline CDR1 is SGHDT and CDR2 is YYEEEE. The CDR3 runs 15 residues. Trimming cost V 1 base and J 4 bases, with 12 bases left between them. Here the CDR3 DNA reads TGTGCCAGCAGCTTGTTACAGGGATTAAATCAGCCCCAGCATTTT. As protein: CASSLLQGLNQPQHF. The full variable domain, completed using reference TRBV5-6 and TRBJ1-5, is DAGVTQSPTHLIKTRGQQVTLRCSPKSGHDTVSWYQQALGQGPQFIFQYYEEEERQRGNFPDRFSGHQFPNYSSELNVNALLLGDSALYLCASSLLQGLNQPQHFGDGTRLSIL.

The V call is TRBV27, the J call TRBJ1-2, with D tentatively TRBD1 (6 bases). This CDR3 comprises 15 residues. Germline values: CDR1 MNHEY, CDR2 SMNVEV (reference sequence). V lost 0 bases and J lost 5, with 13 bases in between. Here the CDR3 reads CASSLSAGVGYGYTF. CDR3 coding DNA: TGTGCCAGCAGTTTATCGGCAGGGGTAGGGTATGGCTACACCTTC.